Below, 21 T cell receptor beta chains from the same sample are listed, as sequenced in a study of T cell responses to AZD1222 COVID-19 vaccine. This table comes from immunoSEQ multiplex PCR, and its TCRdb copy is limited to in-frame clones, with some not included. The table includes about 140,000 clones, around 89% detected once. The source was peripheral blood, collected on day 0 of AZD1222 vaccination. These receptors were obtained from an adult in good health.

V and J are TRBV6-6 and TRBJ1-4; D call uncertain. V was shortened by 4 bases and J by 5 bases, with 5 bases between the two germline ends. Germline CDR1 is MNHNY and CDR2 is SVGAGI (reference sequence). There are 12 residues in the CDR3. CDR3 DNA: TGTGCCAGCAGTTCTAACAATGAAAAACTGTTTTTT. Amino acids: CASSSNNEKLFF.

The J gene is TRBJ1-4, the V gene TRBV29-1; D not certain. With 4 bases removed from V and 2 bases from J, the gap between germline ends came to 5 bases. The germline V gene encodes CDR1 SQVTM and CDR2 ANQGSEA. The CDR3 loop spans 12 amino acids. The DNA for the CDR3 is TGCAGCGTTGTTTCTACTAATGAAAAACTGTTTTTT. It translates to CSVVSTNEKLFF.

CDR3 coding DNA: TGCGCCAGCAGCTCGTCGACAGGGAAAGATGAAAAACTGTTTTTT. Its translation is CASSSSTGKDEKLFF. The chain combines TRBV5-1 with TRBJ1-4, with 7 bases identical to TRBD1. With 3 bases clipped from V and 6 bases from J, the junction kept 8 bases outside the gene matches. CDR1 and CDR2 (germline): SGHRS, YFSETQ. This CDR3 has 15 residues.

The genes are TRBV7-9 and TRBJ1-2; TRBD1 matches at 7 bases. V shed 4 bases and J 3 bases; nucleotides not matched to a gene: 5. Germline CDR1 is SEHNR and CDR2 is FQNEAQ (reference sequence). The CDR3 consists of 14 residues. The CDR3 protein is CASSSRGHDYGYTF. The CDR3 DNA reads as TGTGCCAGCAGCTCGAGGGGGCATGACTATGGCTACACCTTC.

There are a few counts of this clone. The rearrangement joins TRBV5-1 to TRBJ1-2; D is perhaps TRBD1 (5 bases). CDR1 is SGHRS and CDR2 is YFSETQ in the germline V gene. V lost 0 bases and J 5 bases, leaving 11 bases between the germline ends. The CDR3 length is 14 residues. DNA of the CDR3: TGCGCCAGCAGCTTGGATACGGGGCTGTATGGCTACACCTTC. Amino acid sequence: CASSLDTGLYGYTF.

This chain connects TRBV12-3 or TRBV12-4 to TRBJ2-7; TRBD1 is a possible D gene (5 bases). This CDR3 contains 13 residues. Trimming left V 1 base short and J 4 bases short, with 8 bases between. CDR3 nucleotide sequence: TGTGCCAGCAGTTTAGGGACATCTTACGAGCAGTACTTC. It specifies CASSLGTSYEQYF.

V usage is TRBV19 and J usage is TRBJ1-5; TRBD1 might be the D (5 bases). Germline CDR1 LNHDA, CDR2 SQIVND (reference sequence). This CDR3 contains 12 residues. Trimming took off 3 bases at V and 9 bases at J, with 9 bases between the two ends. The CDR3 is CASSIRGGPQHF. CDR3 bases: TGTGCCAGTAGTATTCGGGGCGGGCCCCAGCATTTT.

This rearrangement joins TRBV6-5 to TRBJ1-1; D is unclear. In germline, CDR1 is MNHEY, CDR2 SVGAGI. CDR3 length: 12 amino acids. Between the trimmed V and J ends, which lost 6 bases and 4 bases, there was a span of 9 bases. The CDR3 protein is CASSVRPTEAFF. Written as DNA, the CDR3 is TGTGCCAGCAGCGTGAGACCCACTGAAGCTTTCTTT.

The chain combines TRBV24-1 with TRBJ1-2; D gene unclear. The CDR3 contains 13 residues. Per the germline V gene, CDR1 is KGHDR and CDR2 is SFDVKD. V was trimmed by 5 bases and J by 4 bases, leaving 10 bases between them. The CDR3 is CATSVGRFYGYTF. The CDR3 coding sequence is TGTGCCACCAGTGTAGGCCGTTTCTATGGCTACACCTTC.

CDR3 amino acids: CASSLTLGAFF. The CDR3 DNA reads as TGTGCCAGCAGCTTGACCTTAGGAGCTTTCTTT. This sequence joins TRBV5-8 and TRBJ1-1; no definite D call. Germline V CDR1 and CDR2: SGHTS, YDEGEE. The CDR3 length is 11 residues. The germline V and J ends were trimmed by 1 base and 10 bases, with 8 bases remaining between them.

This chain links TRBV11-2 with TRBJ2-1, with 12 bases identical to TRBD1. CDR3 length equals 15 residues. V gave up 5 bases and J gave up 10 bases; unmatched junction bases: 9. Germline V gene data show CDR1 as SGHAT and CDR2 as FQNNGV. CDR3 residues: CASSPLGTGGKEQFF. The CDR3 nucleotides are TGTGCCAGCAGCCCTCTCGGGACAGGGGGCAAGGAGCAGTTCTTC.

This chain joins TRBV9 and TRBJ2-1, with no clear D. The germline V gene encodes CDR1 SGDLS and CDR2 YYNGEE. The CDR3 is 12 amino acids. Trimming stripped 0 bases from V and 8 bases from J, with 6 bases between. The CDR3 DNA follows: TGTGCCAGCAGCGTAGACTATGATGAGCAGTTCTTC. Protein product: CASSVDYDEQFF.

The rearrangement uses TRBV6-5 and TRBJ2-7, with TRBD1 identical over 9 bases. Germline V gives CDR1 MNHEY, CDR2 SVGAGI. The CDR3 is 15 amino acids. V shed 5 bases and J 1 base; nucleotides not matched to a gene: 6. The CDR3: CASSTGQGSSYEQYF. In DNA, the CDR3 is TGTGCCAGCAGTACGGGACAGGGCTCTTCCTACGAGCAGTACTTC.

The chain uses TRBV15 and TRBJ2-3, with 10 bases matching TRBD2. Germline trimming cut 1 base from V and 4 bases from J; bases unmatched to any gene: 5. The CDR3 runs 16 residues. Germline V gene sequence: CDR1 LNHNV, CDR2 YYDKDF (reference sequence). The chain's CDR3 is CATSRGLAGEADTQYF. CDR3 in DNA: TGTGCCACCAGCAGAGGTCTAGCGGGAGAGGCAGATACGCAGTATTTT.

V gene TRBV7-2 combines with J gene TRBJ2-7; TRBD1 agrees at 7 bases. The CDR3 extends over 14 amino acids. Germline V CDR1 and CDR2: SGHTA, FQGNSA. After removal of 5 bases from V and 5 bases from J, the junction contained 9 bases not matched to a gene. The DNA for the CDR3 is TGTGCCAGCAGCCGCGACAGGGTTGGCGACGAGCAGTACTTC. Its translation is CASSRDRVGDEQYF.

The rearrangement joins TRBV29-1 to TRBJ1-2; 8 bases are a match to TRBD1. V trimming: 4 bases; J trimming: 7 bases; junction bases outside the gene matches: 11. In germline, CDR1 is SQVTM, CDR2 ANQGSEA. The CDR3 consists of 14 residues. In nucleotides, the CDR3 is TGCAGCGTTGGGACAGGGCTCGCTCCCCTTGGCTACACCTTC. Its protein is CSVGTGLAPLGYTF.

The gene calls are TRBV5-4 and TRBJ2-3; 7 nucleotides line up with TRBD2. Looked up from germline, CDR1 is SGHNT and CDR2 is YYREEE (reference sequence). The junction had 15 bases not matched to a gene; V was cut back by 6 bases and J by 8 bases. The length of the CDR3 is 15 residues. The CDR3 coding sequence is TGTGCCAGCACAAGCGCCGGAGCGGGGATGAGTACGCAGTATTTT. This sequence encodes CASTSAGAGMSTQYF.

The CDR3 nucleotides are TGTGCCAGTACCTTCTTTGGGGGGAATGAGCAGTTCTTC. It codes for CASTFFGGNEQFF. This chain connects TRBV19 to TRBJ2-1; perhaps TRBD2 as D (6 bases). Per the germline V gene, CDR1 is LNHDA and CDR2 is SQIVND (reference sequence). This CDR3 is built from 13 residues. The V and J ends lost 7 bases and 7 bases respectively, with 14 bases between them.

The chain employs TRBV5-1 and TRBJ2-7, with D perhaps TRBD1 (5 bases). The CDR3 length is 14 residues. Germline V gene sequence: CDR1 SGHRS, CDR2 YFSETQ. Trimming shortened V by 1 base and J by 1 base, and 9 bases separated the two germline ends. As DNA, the CDR3 is TGCGCCAGCAGCTTGACTACAGGTTCCTACGAGCAGTACTTC. Translating it yields CASSLTTGSYEQYF.

The gene calls are TRBV18 and TRBJ2-7; D remains unclear. The length of the CDR3 is 12 residues. Germline loops: CDR1 KGHSH, CDR2 LQKENI. Trimming removed 2 bases from V and 5 bases from J, with 7 bases in between. In DNA form, the CDR3 reads TGTGCCAGCTCACCATTGGGGAACGAGCAGTACTTC. It codes for CASSPLGNEQYF.

This chain joins TRBV7-9 and TRBJ1-5, with 8 bases matching TRBD1. Germline V CDR1 and CDR2: SEHNR, FQNEAQ (reference sequence). V shed 6 bases, J shed 7 bases, and the junction held 8 bases outside the gene matches. The CDR3 consists of 14 residues. CDR3 amino acids: CASSPGGGWQPQHF. The CDR3, as DNA: TGTGCCAGCAGTCCAGGGGGCGGGTGGCAGCCCCAGCATTTT.